The sequence of this TCR beta chain was determined in a study of blood T cell repertoires in COVID-19. Study context: COVID-19 samples from acute and convalescent phases originated in the United States, Italy and Spain. In each case, the material was cDNA or gDNA derived from T cells, B-cell-depleted T cells, or PBMCs.

Sequencing was performed with immunoSEQ multiplex PCR; in TCRdb, only in-frame clones are kept and a portion is missing. The sample includes some 100,000 clones, roughly 88% of them seen just once. Germline V gene data show CDR1 as SEHNR and CDR2 as FQNEAQ (reference sequence). The CDR3 runs 13 residues. Trimming pared 7 bases from V and 4 bases from J, leaving 13 bases between. The receptor was isolated from a human donor with active COVID-19. The donor label of this sample is uncertain. Material: peripheral blood. The V call is TRBV7-9, the J call TRBJ2-5; no firm D call. The CDR3 sequence is CASIPRSRETQYF. DNA for the CDR3: TGTGCCAGCATCCCCCGGTCTCGAGAGACCCAGTACTTC. Variable domain in full (rest from reference TRBV7-9 and TRBJ2-5): DTGVSQNPRHKITKRGQNVTFRCDPISEHNRLYWYRQTLGQGPEFLTYFQNEAQLEKSRLLSDRFSAERPKGSFSTLEIQRTEQGDSAMYLCASIPRSRETQYFGPGTRLLVL.